The clone carrying this TCR beta chain has a handful of counts. Antigen unknown. The CDR3 covers 15 residues. V shed 0 bases and J 3 bases; nucleotides not matched to a gene: 3. Looked up from germline, CDR1 is LGHNA and CDR2 is YSLEER. The sample comes from a study of T-cell memory formation after mild COVID-19. The study, taken as a whole, reports: Mainly CM and EM harbored the contracting CD4+ clones; mainly EMRA harbored the CD8+ ones. The finding that pre-infection memory included some responding clones suggested that cross-reactive memory joined. Day 15 to 85 contractors were CD4/CD8 balanced; later expanders leaned CD4+.

5'RACE primed at constant segments yielded TCR alpha and TCR beta cDNA libraries bearing sample barcodes and UMIs. Via MiXCR, TCRdb re-called the 5' RACE reads, giving one row per CDR3 protein. This sample has 150,000 to 200,000 distinct CDR3 sequences; about 20% occur once, and the top ten carry under 30%. This chain uses TRBV4-3 with TRBJ2-3; 7 nucleotides match TRBD2. This sequence originates from an adult woman who had mild COVID-19 (a few samples of this study predate the infection). Cell type and time point are not known. What was sequenced was PBMCs or a T cell subset sorted from them (not recorded which). CDR3 sequence: CASSQEGRGTDTQYF. In nucleotides, the CDR3 is TGCGCCAGCAGCCAAGAGGGGAGGGGAACAGATACGCAGTATTTT.